Listed below are T cell receptor beta chains from one sample, sequenced in a study of T cell changes during pregnancy in multiple sclerosis. The assay was immunoSEQ multiplex PCR, and TCRdb's table has in-frame clones only and misses some. This table has more than 25,000 clones, about 89% appearing once. The sequences come from CD8+ T cells from peripheral blood mononuclear cells, collected before pregnancy. The receptors originated from a female donor with multiple sclerosis, enrolled in a pregnancy study. Both conserved end residues are part of each CDR3. Fields, in order: V gene, J gene, clone size, D gene, CDR3 protein, CDR3 DNA. D genes are given only for firm matches. Some rows mark clone size as missing; the rest say once, few, many or name a class of expanded clone.

>TRBV10-1|TRBJ1-1|-|TRBD1
CASSGTGYMNTEAFF
TGCGCCAGCAGTGGGACAGGGTACATGAACACTGAAGCTTTCTTT
>TRBV9|TRBJ1-4|-|-
CASSTGTTNEKLFF
TGTGCCAGCAGCACAGGGACAACTAATGAAAAACTGTTTTTT
>TRBV30|TRBJ1-1|few|-
CAWSDLTGTEAFF
TGTGCCTGGAGTGACCTGACCGGGACTGAAGCTTTCTTT
>TRBV7-6|TRBJ2-1|-|-
CASSLAGANEQFF
TGTGCCAGCAGCTTAGCGGGAGCCAATGAGCAGTTCTTC
>TRBV19|TRBJ2-2|-|TRBD1
CASSIERGTGVYTGELFF
TGTGCCAGTAGTATCGAAAGAGGGACAGGGGTCTACACCGGGGAGCTGTTTTTT
>TRBV10-3|TRBJ2-1|-|TRBD2
CAISDTFPGLDNYNEQFF
TGTGCCATCAGTGACACCTTTCCGGGACTAGACAACTACAATGAGCAGTTCTTC
>TRBV11-2|TRBJ2-1|-|TRBD2
CASSFPRGRGGHNEQFF
TGTGCCAGCAGCTTTCCGAGGGGACGGGGGGGGCACAATGAGCAGTTCTTC
>TRBV19|TRBJ2-6|-|TRBD1
CASSAPGQAGANVLTF
TGTGCCAGTAGTGCCCCCGGACAGGCTGGGGCCAACGTCCTGACTTTC
>TRBV9|TRBJ2-5|-|-
CASRARSGQYF
TGTGCCAGCAGAGCCCGATCAGGGCAGTACTTC
>TRBV5-6|TRBJ2-1|-|TRBD1
CASSLSTGDYNEQFF
TGTGCCAGCAGCTTGTCGACAGGGGATTACAATGAGCAGTTCTTC
>TRBV10-1|TRBJ1-6|-|-
CASSESGVPTLHF
TGCGCCAGCAGTGAGTCCGGGGTACCCACCCTCCACTTT
>TRBV19|TRBJ1-6|-|TRBD1
CASSGQAIPFALNSPLHF
TGTGCCAGTAGCGGACAGGCGATCCCATTCGCCTTGAATTCACCCCTCCACTTT
>TRBV5-8|TRBJ1-1|few|TRBD1
CASSMSKRTGRLGAFF
TGTGCCAGCAGCATGAGTAAAAGGACAGGGCGGTTGGGAGCTTTCTTT
>TRBV9|TRBJ1-1|-|-
CASSASGGGLNTEAFF
TGTGCCAGCAGCGCCTCCGGGGGGGGGTTGAACACTGAAGCTTTCTTT
>TRBV6-5|TRBJ1-1|-|-
CASSYTSEGTEAFF
TGTGCCAGCAGTTACACGTCGGAGGGCACTGAAGCTTTCTTT
>TRBV19|TRBJ1-6|-|-
CASSIPGYSPLHF
TGTGCCAGTAGTATCCCGGGATATTCACCCCTCCACTTT
>TRBV19|TRBJ2-1|-|-
CASSIVGEAWGEQFF
TGTGCCAGTAGTATAGTGGGAGAGGCCTGGGGTGAGCAGTTCTTC
>TRBV9|TRBJ2-5|once|-
CASSGTKRGHWYQETQYF
TGTGCCAGCAGCGGTACAAAAAGGGGACACTGGTACCAAGAGACCCAGTACTTC
>TRBV7-9|TRBJ1-3|-|-
CASSLGAGFLENTIYF
TGTGCCAGCAGCTTAGGGGCAGGGTTTCTTGAAAACACCATATATTTT
>TRBV11-2|TRBJ1-2|-|TRBD1
CASSPPGQGRGYTF
TGTGCCAGCAGCCCACCGGGACAGGGTCGTGGCTACACCTTC
>TRBV30|TRBJ2-2|-|-
CAWSGGGTGELFF
TGTGCCTGGAGTGGAGGGGGCACCGGGGAGCTGTTTTTT
>TRBV5-4|TRBJ2-1|-|-
CASSLVGVEQFF
TGTGCCAGCAGCTTGGTGGGCGTTGAGCAGTTCTTC
>TRBV30|TRBJ2-7|once|-
CAWSVTSPYEQYF
TGTGCCTGGAGTGTTACATCTCCCTACGAGCAGTACTTC
>TRBV6-1|TRBJ1-1|-|-
CASIPNLAEAFF
TGTGCCAGCATACCTAATCTCGCTGAAGCTTTCTTT
>TRBV28|TRBJ2-7|once|TRBD1
CASSSTGTAYEQYF
TGTGCCAGCAGTTCGACCGGGACAGCCTACGAGCAGTACTTC
>TRBV29-1|TRBJ1-1|-|-
CSVDSGEGSEAFF
TGCAGCGTTGATTCAGGGGAAGGCTCTGAAGCTTTCTTT
>TRBV28|TRBJ1-5|-|TRBD1
CASTLDRDVSQPQHF
TGTGCCAGCACCCTGGACAGGGATGTAAGTCAGCCCCAGCATTTT
>TRBV6-6|TRBJ1-2|-|-
CASSLPGGQGYTF
TGTGCCAGCAGCCTCCCAGGAGGTCAGGGCTACACCTTC
>TRBV19|TRBJ2-3|-|-
CASSDRRGSDTQYF
TGTGCCAGTAGTGACAGACGAGGATCAGATACGCAGTATTTT
>TRBV6-5|TRBJ2-3|-|-
CASSYGVWGADTQYF
TGTGCCAGCAGTTACGGGGTCTGGGGCGCAGATACGCAGTATTTT
>TRBV5-3|TRBJ1-4|-|-
CACDGLFRFREKLFF
TGTGCCTGTGACGGGTTATTCCGGTTCCGGGAAAAACTGTTTTTT
>TRBV7-9|TRBJ2-7|-|TRBD2
CASSPPLAGGYEQYF
TGTGCCAGCAGCCCCCCCCTAGCGGGGGGCTACGAGCAGTACTTC
>TRBV5-8|TRBJ1-6|-|-
CASSLEGHFDPLHF
TGTGCCAGCAGCTTGGAGGGACACTTTGATCCCCTCCACTTT
>TRBV7-2|TRBJ2-5|-|-
CASSDRTGIRETQYF
TGTGCCAGCAGCGATCGAACAGGGATTCGGGAGACCCAGTACTTC
>TRBV10-2|TRBJ2-2|-|TRBD2
CASSEFRGVSTGELFF
TGCGCCAGCAGTGAGTTCCGGGGGGTGAGCACCGGGGAGCTGTTTTTT
>TRBV11-2|TRBJ1-5|-|TRBD1
CASSTGTDYQPQHF
TGTGCCAGCAGTACCGGGACAGATTATCAGCCCCAGCATTTT
>TRBV4-1|TRBJ2-7|-|TRBD1
CASSQVGTGNYEQYF
TGCGCCAGCAGCCAAGTTGGGACAGGGAACTACGAGCAGTACTTC
>TRBV19|TRBJ2-1|-|-
CASSIDQSQNEQFF
TGTGCCAGTAGTATAGATCAAAGTCAGAATGAGCAGTTCTTC
>TRBV10-1|TRBJ2-1|-|TRBD1
CASSEYGTGSYNEQFF
TGCGCCAGCAGTGAGTACGGGACAGGGAGCTACAATGAGCAGTTCTTC